The source of this T cell receptor beta chain is a study of T cells in localized non-small cell lung cancer. Produced via immunoSEQ multiplex PCR; TCRdb's table is partial and in-frame only. The table shows 13,000 to 15,000 clones, with approximately 83% occurring only once. General study findings and limits: Uninvolved adjacent lung showed peak T cell clonality, exceeding tumor. Increased T cell density in blood showed an association with longer overall survival. Across samples, adjacent lung featured a median approximately 56 of the top 100 tumor clones. It remains possible that heterogeneity exists, since only one tumor region was sequenced.

Looked up from germline, CDR1 is KGHSH and CDR2 is LQKENI. V shed 3 bases and J 3 bases; nucleotides not matched to a gene: 4. The CDR3 is 15 amino acids. In regard to this clone: Its antigen is not identified.

This TCR was sampled from a female donor older than 55 with stage I squamous cell lung carcinoma. J is TRBJ2-2 and V is TRBV18; the match to TRBD2 covers 7 bases. The material was peripheral blood, obtained before any cancer treatment. CDR3 coding DNA: TGTGCCAGCTCACCTAGGGAGGGAGACACCGGGGAGCTGTTTTTT. Encoded protein: CASSPREGDTGELFF.